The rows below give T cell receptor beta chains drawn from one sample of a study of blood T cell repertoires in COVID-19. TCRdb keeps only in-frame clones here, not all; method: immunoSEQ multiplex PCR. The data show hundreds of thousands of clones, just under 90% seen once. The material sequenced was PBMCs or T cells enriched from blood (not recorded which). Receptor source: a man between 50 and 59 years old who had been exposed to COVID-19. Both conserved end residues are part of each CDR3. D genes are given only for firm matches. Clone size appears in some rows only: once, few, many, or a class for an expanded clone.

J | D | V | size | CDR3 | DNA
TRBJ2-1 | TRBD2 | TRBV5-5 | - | CASSPPWGGGPGEQFF | TGTGCCAGCAGCCCGCCTTGGGGGGGAGGGCCTGGTGAGCAGTTCTTC
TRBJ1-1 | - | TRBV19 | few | CASSSRVPETEAFF | TGTGCCAGTAGTTCCCGGGTCCCGGAGACTGAAGCTTTCTTT
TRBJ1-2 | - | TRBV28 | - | CASSFTGYGYTF | TGTGCCAGCAGTTTTACGGGATATGGCTACACCTTC
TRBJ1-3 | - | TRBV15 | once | CATSRDRGSGNTIYF | TGTGCCACCAGCAGAGACAGGGGCTCTGGAAACACCATATATTTT
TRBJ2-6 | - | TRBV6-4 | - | CASSEEDGANVLTF | TGTGCCAGCAGTGAGGAGGACGGGGCCAACGTCCTGACTTTC
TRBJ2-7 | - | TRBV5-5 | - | CASSSGAQSSYEQYF | TGTGCCAGCAGCTCAGGGGCCCAAAGCTCCTACGAGCAGTACTTC
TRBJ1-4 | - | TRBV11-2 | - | CASSPGPGFNEKLFF | TGTGCCAGCAGCCCAGGACCAGGGTTTAATGAAAAACTGTTTTTT
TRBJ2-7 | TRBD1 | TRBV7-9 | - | CASSPRDRVSYEQYF | TGTGCCAGCAGCCCCCGGGACAGGGTTTCCTACGAGCAGTACTTC
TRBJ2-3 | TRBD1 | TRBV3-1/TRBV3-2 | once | CASSQVRDRSTDTQYF | TGTGCCAGCAGCCAAGTTAGGGACAGAAGCACAGATACGCAGTATTTT
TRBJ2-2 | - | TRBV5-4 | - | CASSPNGGQNNGELFF | TGTGCCAGCAGCCCGAACGGGGGGCAGAATAACGGGGAGCTGTTTTTT